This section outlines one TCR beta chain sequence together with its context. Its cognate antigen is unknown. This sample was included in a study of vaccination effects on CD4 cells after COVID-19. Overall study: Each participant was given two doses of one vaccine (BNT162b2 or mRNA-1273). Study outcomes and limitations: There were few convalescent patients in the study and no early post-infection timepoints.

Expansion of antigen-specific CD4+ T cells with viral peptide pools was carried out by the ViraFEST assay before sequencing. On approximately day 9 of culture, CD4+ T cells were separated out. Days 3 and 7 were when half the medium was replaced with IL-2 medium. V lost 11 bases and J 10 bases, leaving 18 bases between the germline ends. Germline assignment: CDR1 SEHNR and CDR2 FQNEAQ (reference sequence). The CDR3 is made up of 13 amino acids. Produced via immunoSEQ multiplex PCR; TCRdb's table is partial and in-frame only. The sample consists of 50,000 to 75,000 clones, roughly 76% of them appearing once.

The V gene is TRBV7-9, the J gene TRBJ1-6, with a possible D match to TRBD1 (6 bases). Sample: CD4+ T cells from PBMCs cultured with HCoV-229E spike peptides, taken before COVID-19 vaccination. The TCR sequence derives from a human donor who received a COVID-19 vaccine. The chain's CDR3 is CAGSRGGESPLHF. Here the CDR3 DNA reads TGTGCCGGGAGCAGGGGAGGGGAATCACCCCTCCACTTT.